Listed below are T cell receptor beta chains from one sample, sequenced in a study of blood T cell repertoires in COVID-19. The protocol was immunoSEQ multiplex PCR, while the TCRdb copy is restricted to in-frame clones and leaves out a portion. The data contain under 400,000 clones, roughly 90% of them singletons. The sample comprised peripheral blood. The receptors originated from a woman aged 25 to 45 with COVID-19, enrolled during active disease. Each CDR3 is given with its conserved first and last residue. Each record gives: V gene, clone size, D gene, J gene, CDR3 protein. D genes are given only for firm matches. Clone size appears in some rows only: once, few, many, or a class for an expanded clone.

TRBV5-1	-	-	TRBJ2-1	CASSGIRETEQFF
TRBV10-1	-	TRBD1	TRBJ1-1	CASSEGQVSAAFF
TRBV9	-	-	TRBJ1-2	CASALPGNGYTF
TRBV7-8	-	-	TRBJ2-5	CASSTQTTGTQYF
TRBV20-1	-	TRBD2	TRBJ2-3	CSASEREGLTDTQYF
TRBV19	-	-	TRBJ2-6	CASSIDRAGANVLTF
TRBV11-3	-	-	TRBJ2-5	CASSLGGLETQYF
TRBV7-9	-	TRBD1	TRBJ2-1	CASRQTGGTPNEQFF
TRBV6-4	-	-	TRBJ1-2	CASSDSASYGYTF
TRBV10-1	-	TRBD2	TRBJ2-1	CASRPSGGDEQFF
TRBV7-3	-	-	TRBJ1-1	CASSPDGINTEAFF
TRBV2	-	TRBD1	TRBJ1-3	CASSAQGARNTIYF
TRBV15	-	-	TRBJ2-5	CATSRVAGLGQETQYF
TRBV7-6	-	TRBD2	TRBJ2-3	CASSLGGGPQYF
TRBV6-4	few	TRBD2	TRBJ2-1	CASSDGAGGYNEQFF
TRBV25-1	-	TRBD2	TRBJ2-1	CASSTLAGVYNEQFF
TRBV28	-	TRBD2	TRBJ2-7	CACTSGSLESYEQYF
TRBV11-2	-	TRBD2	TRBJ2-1	CASSLGAGGPPYNEQFF
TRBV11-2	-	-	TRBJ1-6	CASSLGRRGPNSPLHF
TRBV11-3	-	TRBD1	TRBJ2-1	CASSRGQTMNEQFF
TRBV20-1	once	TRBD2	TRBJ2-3	CSASVGGGLSTDTQYF
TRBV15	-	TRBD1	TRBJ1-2	CATSRDQGANGYTF
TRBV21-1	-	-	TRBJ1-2	CASSKGAGVDGYTF
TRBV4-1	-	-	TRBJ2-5	CASSAFGGDTTQYF
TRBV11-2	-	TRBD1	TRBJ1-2	CASSSYWDREEGYTF
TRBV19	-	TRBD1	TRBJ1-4	CASSTQGASEKLFF
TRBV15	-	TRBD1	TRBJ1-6	CATSAKTGDNSPLHF
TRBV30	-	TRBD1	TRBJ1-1	CACRQGAKNTEAFF
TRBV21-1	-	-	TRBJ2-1	CASSVGNYSYNEQFF
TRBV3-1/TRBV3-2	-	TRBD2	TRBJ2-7	CASSRPGLGYEQYF
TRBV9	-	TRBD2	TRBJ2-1	CASSPRLAIPNEQFF
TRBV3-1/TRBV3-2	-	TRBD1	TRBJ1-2	CASSQTGQADPYGYTF
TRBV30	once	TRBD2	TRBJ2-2	CAWSRLAALGGELFF
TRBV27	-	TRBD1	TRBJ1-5	CASSLGQGRGNQPQHF
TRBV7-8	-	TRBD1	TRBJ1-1	CASSSQGANTEAFF
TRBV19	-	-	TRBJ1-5	CASSQQGREQPQHF
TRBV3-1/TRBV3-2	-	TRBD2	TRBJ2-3	CASSSGLAGFTDTQYF
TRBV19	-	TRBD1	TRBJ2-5	CASSLGQGAGETQYF
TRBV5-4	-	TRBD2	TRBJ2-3	CASSPTSGSGTDTQYF
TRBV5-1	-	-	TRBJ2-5	CASSPGTTVQETQYF
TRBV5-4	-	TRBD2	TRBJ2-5	CASSLAGLAGGPVETQYF
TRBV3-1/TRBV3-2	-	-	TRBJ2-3	CASSTAATRDTQYF
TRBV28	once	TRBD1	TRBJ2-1	CASSPGTGGWNEQFF
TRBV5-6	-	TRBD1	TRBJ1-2	CASTMTGLDYGYTF
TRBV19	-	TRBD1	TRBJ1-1	CASHRGSKDEAFF
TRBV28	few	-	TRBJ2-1	CASSPQGDNEQFF
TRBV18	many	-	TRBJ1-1	CASSPEGDTEAFF
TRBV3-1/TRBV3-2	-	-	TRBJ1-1	CASSQEWPTATEAFF
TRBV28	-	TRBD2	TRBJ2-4	CASIKGGSNIQYF
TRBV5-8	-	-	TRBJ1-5	CASRGGPGYNQPQHF
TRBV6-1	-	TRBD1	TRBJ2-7	CASSELGTARSYEQYF
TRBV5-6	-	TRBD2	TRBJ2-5	CASSALTSGETQYF
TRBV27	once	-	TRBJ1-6	CASSLSSGAHSPLHF
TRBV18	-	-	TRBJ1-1	CASSPAMIAPEEAFF